This TCR beta chain was obtained from a study of blood T cell repertoires in COVID-19. Across the study: Spain, Italy and the United States supplied samples that represented acute and convalescent COVID-19. PBMCs, B-cell-depleted T cells, or T cells were the source of the cDNA or gDNA that made up the material.

The germline gives CDR1 SGHTA, CDR2 FQGTGA. V dropped 5 bases and J dropped 0; count of bases not matched to a gene: 7. This CDR3 has 17 residues. Study processing details: Estimated nucleated cell counts came from reference gene primer amplification. TCRdb's table, derived via immunoSEQ multiplex PCR, lists solely in-frame clones and lacks some. That table gives V, J and clone size, and the DNA gave D and trimming. The sample lists about 98,000 clones, nearly 90% seen once, with about 4.2% in the top ten. This receptor was obtained from a man between 65 and 85 years old with acute or convalescent COVID-19. Sequencing was performed on peripheral blood. The chain carries TRBV7-3 and TRBJ2-6; TRBD1 matches at 7 bases. The CDR3 DNA sequence: TGTGCCAGCAGCCCTCCGGGACAGCTCTCTGGGGCCAACGTCCTGACTTTC. Protein sequence: CASSPPGQLSGANVLTF.